Described below is a single TCR beta chain sequence and its context. TCRdb used MiXCR to reprocess the PCR reads, holding one entry per CDR3 protein. The sample records roughly 100,000 distinct CDR3 sequences, 51% being singletons. The record originates from a study of CDR3 diversity in severe acne. The CDR3 covers 14 residues. Germline V gene sequence: CDR1 MGHDK, CDR2 SYGVNS. V was trimmed by 5 bases and J by 5 bases, leaving 16 bases between them. This chain connects TRBV25-1 to TRBJ2-7, with D unresolved. This clonotype was obtained from a male donor with acne. The sequencing input was blood. The CDR3 coding sequence is TGTGCCAGCAGTTTAACTACCAGCAGCGACGAGCAGTACTTC. It encodes CASSLTTSSDEQYF.